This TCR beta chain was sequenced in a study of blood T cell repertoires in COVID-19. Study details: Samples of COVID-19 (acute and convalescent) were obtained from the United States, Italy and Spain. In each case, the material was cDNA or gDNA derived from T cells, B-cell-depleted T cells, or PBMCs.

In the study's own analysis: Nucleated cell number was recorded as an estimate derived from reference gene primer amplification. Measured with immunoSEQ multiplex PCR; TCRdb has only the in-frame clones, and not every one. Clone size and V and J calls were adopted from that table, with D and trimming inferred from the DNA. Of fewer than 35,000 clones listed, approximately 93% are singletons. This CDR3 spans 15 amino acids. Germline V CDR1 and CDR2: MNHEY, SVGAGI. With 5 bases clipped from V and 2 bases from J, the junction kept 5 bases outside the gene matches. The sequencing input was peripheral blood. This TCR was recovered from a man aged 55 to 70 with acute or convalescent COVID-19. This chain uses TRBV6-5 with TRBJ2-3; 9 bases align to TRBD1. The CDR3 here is CASSLDRGVTDTQYF. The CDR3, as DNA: TGTGCCAGCAGTCTGGACAGGGGAGTCACAGATACGCAGTATTTT.